This passage covers 21 T cell receptor beta chains from one sample sequenced in a study of cytomegalovirus exposure and HLA in healthy donors. The PCR contained 60 Vbeta and 13 Jbeta primers. Generated by immunoSEQ multiplex PCR, the TCRdb table keeps only in-frame clones and is missing some. This sample has about 110,000 clones; 60% to 80% occur once, and the top ten carry roughly 2.8%. Sequencing used PBMCs. The source of these receptors is a female donor in good health and CMV-seronegative.

The chain recombines TRBV7-2 with TRBJ2-1, with 14 bases identical to TRBD2. The V and J ends lost 5 bases and 7 bases, in that order; junction bases with no gene match: 4. Germline V gene sequence: CDR1 SGHTA, CDR2 FQGNSA. The CDR3 is made up of 15 amino acids. CDR3 protein: CASSAGLAGGNEQFF. The DNA of the CDR3 is TGTGCCAGCAGCGCCGGACTAGCGGGAGGAAATGAGCAGTTCTTC.

This clone has only a few counts. J is TRBJ2-7 and V is TRBV7-8; TRBD2 is a possible D gene (6 bases). The CDR3 spans 14 residues. Germline V gene lookup returns CDR1 SGHVS and CDR2 FQNEAQ. Trimming removed 4 bases from V and 0 bases from J, with 10 bases in between. DNA of the CDR3: TGTGCCAGCAGCTCCGGGACTCTCTCCTACGAGCAGTACTTC. This translates into CASSSGTLSYEQYF.

The chain links TRBV5-1 to TRBJ2-7; D is unresolved. This CDR3 comprises 13 residues. Deletions cut 4 bases from V and 3 bases from J, with 11 bases between. The V gene's germline CDR1 is SGHRS and CDR2 YFSETQ. Written as DNA, the CDR3 is TGCGCCAGCAGCGACCTAGGCGGCTACGAGCAGTACTTC. It encodes CASSDLGGYEQYF.

The V call is TRBV28, the J call TRBJ1-5, with TRBD1 identical over 10 bases. Trimming removed 5 bases from V and 6 bases from J; junction bases left unmatched: 7. Germline CDR1 is MDHEN and CDR2 is SYDVKM. This CDR3 comprises 15 residues. The CDR3 DNA reads TGTGCCAGCAGTAGGGGACAGGGGTTTCCTCAGCCCCAGCATTTT. It encodes CASSRGQGFPQPQHF.

This clone was observed a handful of times. The chain recombines TRBV5-4 with TRBJ2-7, with 7 bases aligning to TRBD2. With 1 base clipped from V and 2 bases from J, the junction kept 9 bases outside the gene matches. CDR3 length: 16 residues. Looked up from germline, CDR1 is SGHNT and CDR2 is YYREEE (reference sequence). CDR3 in DNA: TGTGCCAGCAGCTTGAGGGGCGGGAGCGTCCCCTACGAGCAGTACTTC. It translates to CASSLRGGSVPYEQYF.

The chain couples TRBV7-9 to TRBJ2-1, with 7 nucleotides matching TRBD2. Trimming at V came to 3 bases and at J to 1 base, leaving 9 bases not matched to a gene. Germline V gene sequence: CDR1 SEHNR, CDR2 FQNEAQ (reference sequence). The CDR3 loop spans 17 amino acids. The CDR3 nucleotides read TGTGCCAGCAGCTTCGGGCGGGAGTTAGTTTCCTACAATGAGCAGTTCTTC. This sequence encodes CASSFGRELVSYNEQFF.

The chain uses TRBV28 and TRBJ1-2, with 7 nucleotides matching TRBD1. CDR3 length equals 14 residues. Germline V gene data show CDR1 as MDHEN and CDR2 as SYDVKM. J lost 8 bases, V lost 1 base, and 7 bases had no gene match. The CDR3 reads CASSLLKGAEGYTF. CDR3 DNA: TGTGCCAGCAGTTTATTAAAGGGGGCGGAAGGCTACACCTTC.

This clone was seen only a few times. V is TRBV28 and J is TRBJ2-5; maybe TRBD1 (5 bases). Between the trimmed V and J ends, which lost 6 bases and 3 bases, there was a span of 11 bases. The CDR3 covers 13 residues. Per germline, CDR1 MDHEN and CDR2 SYDVKM. The CDR3 DNA sequence: TGTGCCAGCAGGCCAGTAGGGGAAGAGACCCAGTACTTC. Translated: CASRPVGEETQYF. Supplemented by reference TRBV28 and TRBJ2-5, the full variable domain reads DVKVTQSSRYLVKRTGEKVFLECVQDMDHENMFWYRQDPGLGLRLIYFSYDVKMKEKGDIPEGYSVSREKKERFSLILESASTNQTSMYLCASRPVGEETQYFGPGTRLLVL.

The gene calls are TRBV7-9 and TRBJ2-7; perhaps TRBD2 as D (5 bases). The V end lost 0 bases, the J end lost 4 bases, and 13 bases lay between the germline ends. This CDR3 region has 15 residues. Germline V gives CDR1 SEHNR, CDR2 FQNEAQ (reference sequence). The CDR3 region is CASSLAGEARYEQYF. The DNA of the CDR3 is TGTGCCAGCAGCTTAGCGGGAGAAGCTCGTTACGAGCAGTACTTC.

The gene calls are TRBV19 and TRBJ1-2, with a tentative D call TRBD1 (6 bases). Germline V gives CDR1 LNHDA, CDR2 SQIVND (reference sequence). The CDR3 sequence is 16 residues long. Trimming cost V 4 bases and J 7 bases, with 22 bases left between them. In DNA form, the CDR3 reads TGTGCCAGTAGTACTCATGGGGGGGCAATTATATCTGGCTACACCTTC. The encoded protein is CASSTHGGAIISGYTF.

This chain uses TRBV30 with TRBJ2-3; no reliable D call. Trimming took off 3 bases at V and 5 bases at J, with 9 bases between the two ends. Germline V gene data show CDR1 as GTSNPN and CDR2 as SVGIG (reference sequence). The CDR3 runs 12 residues. The CDR3 region is CAWSARLDTQYF. The CDR3 DNA is TGTGCCTGGAGCGCGAGGTTAGATACGCAGTATTTT.

The chain carries TRBV5-5 and TRBJ2-7; 12 nucleotides align to TRBD2. J gave up 1 base and V 4 bases, and 6 bases lay outside the gene matches. The CDR3 has 16 amino acids. CDR1 and CDR2 from the germline V gene are SGHKS and YYEKEE (reference sequence). CDR3 nucleotide sequence: TGTGCCAGCAGCGCTACTAGCGGGAGGACTTCCTACGAGCAGTACTTC. Protein: CASSATSGRTSYEQYF.

This clone was observed a handful of times. The V gene is TRBV5-5, the J gene TRBJ1-6; 9 bases line up with TRBD1. The junction had 7 bases not matched to a gene; V was cut back by 2 bases and J by 7 bases. Germline CDR1 SGHKS, CDR2 YYEKEE (reference sequence). The CDR3 length is 16 residues. The CDR3: CASSLIQGARNSPLHF. CDR3 coding DNA: TGTGCCAGCAGCTTAATACAGGGGGCGAGAAATTCACCCCTCCACTTT.

This clone showed up just a few times. The chain carries TRBV9 and TRBJ1-1, with unresolved D. Trimming removed 0 bases from V and 1 base from J, with 10 bases in between. The CDR3 is 15 amino acids. Germline V gene sequence: CDR1 SGDLS, CDR2 YYNGEE. The CDR3 DNA is TGTGCCAGCAGCGTAGTTCAGGTGGGGAACACTGAAGCTTTCTTT. Translating gives CASSVVQVGNTEAFF. The variable domain in full, completed from reference TRBV9 and TRBJ1-1, reads DSGVTQTPKHLITATGQRVTLRCSPRSGDLSVYWYQQSLDQGLQFLIQYYNGEERAKGNILERFSAQQFPDLHSELNLSSLELGDSALYFCASSVVQVGNTEAFFGQGTRLTVV.

The chain is built from TRBV7-6 and TRBJ1-1, with 9 bases matching TRBD1. Germline V gene sequence: CDR1 SGHVS, CDR2 FNYEAQ. CDR3 length: 15 amino acids. Trimming cost V 5 bases and J 4 bases; bases outside gene matches: 8. The CDR3 coding sequence is TGTGCCAGCAGCCCGACAGGGGGACGGGGCACTGAAGCTTTCTTT. Residues: CASSPTGGRGTEAFF. The full variable domain, its missing parts supplied by reference TRBV7-6 and TRBJ1-1, is GAGVSQSPRYKVTKRGQDVALRCDPISGHVSLYWYRQALGQGPEFLTYFNYEAQQDKSGLPNDRFSAERPEGSISTLTIQRTEQRDSAMYRCASSPTGGRGTEAFFGQGTRLTVV.

V and J are TRBV20-1 and TRBJ1-1; D is unclear. Germline CDR1 is DFQATT and CDR2 is SNEGSKA (reference sequence). The CDR3 runs to 11 residues. V lost 4 bases, J lost 1 base, and 4 bases lay in between. The CDR3 loop reads CSAISNTEAFF. In DNA form, the CDR3 reads TGCAGTGCTATATCGAACACTGAAGCTTTCTTT.

This chain connects TRBV9 to TRBJ2-3, with a weak D call TRBD2 (5 bases). Looked up from germline, CDR1 is SGDLS and CDR2 is YYNGEE. CDR3 length: 18 amino acids. The V and J ends lost 1 base and 6 bases respectively, with 24 bases between them. CDR3 DNA: TGTGCCAGCAGCGTAAGAGGGCCCCTCTTCCTGCCCTCTGATACGCAGTATTTT. This translates into CASSVRGPLFLPSDTQYF.

The chain uses TRBV25-1 and TRBJ1-3, with D possibly TRBD1 on 5 matching bases. CDR1 is MGHDK and CDR2 is SYGVNS in the germline V gene. Between the trimmed V and J ends, which lost 1 base and 4 bases, there was a span of 11 bases. The CDR3 is 15 amino acids. This CDR3 is CASSESGRAGNTIYF. The CDR3 coding sequence is TGTGCCAGCAGTGAATCCGGCAGGGCAGGAAACACCATATATTTT.

This clone was counted only a few times. The CDR3 coding sequence is TGTGCCAGCAGCTTCCGGCTTCCGGGATCTACCTACAATGAGCAGTTCTTC. Translated: CASSFRLPGSTYNEQFF. The chain has TRBV11-2 and TRBJ2-1; D perhaps matches TRBD2 (5 bases). The CDR3 totals 17 residues. With 3 bases removed from V and 2 bases from J, the gap between germline ends came to 17 bases. Germline V gene data show CDR1 as SGHAT and CDR2 as FQNNGV.

This clone was observed a few times. The chain carries TRBV28 and TRBJ2-5; TRBD1 aligns across 10 bases. The last part of the DNA fits TRBJ2-7 better; the J call may be wrong. The CDR3 totals 16 residues. Germline CDR1 is MDHEN and CDR2 is SYDVKM. The CDR3 region is CASSFVLRTGGYEQYF. In DNA, the CDR3 is TGTGCCAGCAGTTTCGTACTGAGGACAGGGGGCTACGAGCAGTACTTC.

V is TRBV6-1 and J is TRBJ1-1, with 11 positions matching TRBD1. CDR1 MNHNS and CDR2 SASEGT come from the germline V gene. CDR3 length: 19 amino acids. Unmatched junction bases numbered 16, after V lost 4 bases and J lost 3 bases. DNA of the CDR3: TGTGCCAGCAGTGTTTCTCTTTGGACAGGGGGCGGTAAGGACACTGAAGCTTTCTTT. It codes for CASSVSLWTGGGKDTEAFF.